These 13 T cell receptor beta chains share one sample of origin, sequenced in a study of CD4 T cells in relation to SARS-CoV-2 and coronaviruses. No antigen is known for these receptors. TCRdb's table, derived via immunoSEQ multiplex PCR, lists solely in-frame clones and lacks some. The sample contains about 40,000 clones, about 79% of which appear only once. Sequencing was done on a sample of naive CD4+ T cells from PBMCs, cultured in vitro. Subset indicated: naive CD4+ T cells isolated by negative enrichment. These receptors were collected from an adult with COVID-19.

This chain uses TRBV6-1 with TRBJ2-1, with 8 bases that match TRBD2. Trimming at V came to 2 bases and at J to 9 bases, leaving 9 bases not matched to a gene. Per the germline V gene, CDR1 is MNHNS and CDR2 is SASEGT. The CDR3 spans 15 residues. CDR3 residues: CASSERAGDMAEQFF. CDR3 DNA sequence: TGTGCCAGCAGTGAAAGAGCGGGAGACATGGCTGAGCAGTTCTTC.

V gene TRBV7-9 combines with J gene TRBJ2-1; no clear D gene. CDR1 and CDR2 (germline): SEHNR, FQNEAQ (reference sequence). Deletions cut 5 bases from V and 9 bases from J, with 8 bases between. CDR3 size: 11 residues. The CDR3 nucleotides read TGTGCCAGCAGCCCCGGTGGTGAGCAGTTCTTC. Its protein product is CASSPGGEQFF.

The V call is TRBV3-1 (or the pseudogene TRBV3-2), the J call TRBJ2-1, with D perhaps given as TRBD1 or TRBD2 (5 bases each). V lost 2 bases to trimming and J lost 4 bases, with 18 bases between them. The CDR3 has 17 residues. Germline CDR1 reads LGHDT; CDR2 reads YNNKEL (reference sequence). CDR3 residues: CASSQMSWRGGYNEQFF. As DNA, the CDR3 is TGTGCCAGCAGCCAAATGAGCTGGCGTGGGGGATACAATGAGCAGTTCTTC.

CDR3 DNA: TGTGCCAGCAGCTCTACGGACAGAACCTCCTACGAGCAGTACTTC. It specifies CASSSTDRTSYEQYF. This sequence joins TRBV9 and TRBJ2-7; D is possibly TRBD1 (6 bases). V lost 4 bases, J lost 0 bases, and 14 bases lay in between. Germline assignment: CDR1 SGDLS and CDR2 YYNGEE. The CDR3 is made up of 15 amino acids.

The chain has TRBV18 and TRBJ2-7; D possibly matches TRBD1 or TRBD2 (5 bases each). V lost 3 bases and J 7 bases, leaving 19 bases between the germline ends. Germline CDR1 KGHSH, CDR2 LQKENI. The CDR3 consists of 15 residues. CDR3 sequence reads: CASSPRFGGEEEQYF. The CDR3 DNA is TGTGCCAGCTCACCCAGGTTTGGGGGAGAAGAAGAGCAGTACTTC.

This rearrangement joins TRBV9 to TRBJ1-2, with a possible D match to TRBD1 (6 bases). CDR3 length: 14 residues. V gave up 0 bases and J gave up 8 bases, with 14 bases separating them. CDR1 is SGDLS, CDR2 YYNGEE, per germline. CDR3 sequence (DNA): TGTGCCAGCAGCGTAGGGGGGGCCCTAAGGGGCTACACCTTC. Translated, it gives CASSVGGALRGYTF.

The genes are TRBV5-6 and TRBJ2-6; D perhaps matches TRBD2 (6 bases). CDR3 size: 15 residues. CDR1 and CDR2 (germline): SGHDT, YYEEEE. Deletions cut 2 bases from V and 2 bases from J, with 8 bases between. Here the CDR3 reads CASSFGGTGANVLTF. DNA of the CDR3: TGTGCCAGCAGCTTTGGGGGGACTGGGGCCAACGTCCTGACTTTC.

This clone was counted once. J is TRBJ2-2 and V is TRBV5-4; 7 bases map to TRBD1. Per germline, CDR1 SGHNT and CDR2 YYREEE (reference sequence). V was pared by 4 bases and J by 7 bases, with 4 bases of the junction left unmatched. This CDR3 contains 13 residues. The CDR3 sequence: CASSSDRVGELFF. The DNA of the CDR3 is TGTGCCAGCAGCAGCGACAGGGTCGGGGAGCTGTTTTTT.

V gene TRBV9 combines with J gene TRBJ2-7; unclear D gene. The CDR3 consists of 13 residues. V was shortened by 0 bases and J by 3 bases, with 7 bases between the two germline ends. Looked up from germline, CDR1 is SGDLS and CDR2 is YYNGEE. The CDR3, as DNA: TGTGCCAGCAGCGTAGGCGAGAGCTACGAGCAGTACTTC. This sequence encodes CASSVGESYEQYF.

V usage is TRBV7-6 and J usage is TRBJ2-1, with 7 bases lining up with TRBD1. The CDR3 runs to 17 residues. Germline values: CDR1 SGHVS, CDR2 FNYEAQ. V lost 6 bases and J lost 6; bases outside the gene matches: 17. For the CDR3, the DNA is TGTGCCAGCAGTCACCGACGACAGGGCCGTTGGGGCAATGAGCAGTTCTTC. Translation gives CASSHRRQGRWGNEQFF.

There are a few counts of this clone. The rearrangement joins TRBV6-1 to TRBJ1-5; D call uncertain. CDR1 is MNHNS, CDR2 SASEGT, per germline. CDR3 length equals 19 residues. Trimming stripped 0 bases from V and 0 bases from J, with 18 bases between. The CDR3 bases are TGTGCCAGCAGTGAAGCTCCTCCATTCAGGAGTTATAGCAATCAGCCCCAGCATTTT. It is translated as CASSEAPPFRSYSNQPQHF.

The rearrangement links TRBV19 to TRBJ2-6; 8 bases are a match to TRBD1. The germline V gene encodes CDR1 LNHDA and CDR2 SQIVND (reference sequence). This CDR3 is 19 amino acids long. V trimming: 3 bases; J trimming: 0 bases; junction bases outside the gene matches: 10. In nucleotides, the CDR3 is TGTGCCAGTAGTATGAGATGGAGGGACAGGCCCTCTGGGGCCAACGTCCTGACTTTC. Translation: CASSMRWRDRPSGANVLTF.

V usage is TRBV28 and J usage is TRBJ2-7; either TRBD1 or TRBD2 may fit D (5 bases each). Trimming removed 5 bases from V and 3 bases from J, with 20 bases in between. The CDR3 spans 16 residues. Germline V lookup: CDR1 MDHEN, CDR2 SYDVKM. The CDR3 bases are TGTGCCAGCAGTCCCCCGGGCAGCTCGAGGGGCTACGAGCAGTACTTC. Its protein product is CASSPPGSSRGYEQYF.